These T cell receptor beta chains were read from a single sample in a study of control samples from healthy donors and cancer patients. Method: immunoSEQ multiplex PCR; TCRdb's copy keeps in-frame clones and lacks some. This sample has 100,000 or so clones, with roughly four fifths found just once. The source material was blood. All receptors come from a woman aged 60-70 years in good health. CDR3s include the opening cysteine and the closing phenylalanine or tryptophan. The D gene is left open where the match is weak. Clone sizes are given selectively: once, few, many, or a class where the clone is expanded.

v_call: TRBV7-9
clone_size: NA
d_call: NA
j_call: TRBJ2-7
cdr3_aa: CASSDTGWEQYF
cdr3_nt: TGTGCCAGCAGCGATACAGGGTGGGAGCAGTACTTC

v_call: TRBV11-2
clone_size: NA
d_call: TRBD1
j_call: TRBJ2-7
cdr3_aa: CASSLARGLYEQYF
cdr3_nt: TGTGCCAGCAGCTTAGCAAGGGGGCTCTACGAGCAGTACTTC

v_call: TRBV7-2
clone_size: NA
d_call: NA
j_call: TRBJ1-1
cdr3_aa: CASSWGGGSNTEAFF
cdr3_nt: TGTGCCAGCAGCTGGGGTGGAGGATCGAACACTGAAGCTTTCTTT

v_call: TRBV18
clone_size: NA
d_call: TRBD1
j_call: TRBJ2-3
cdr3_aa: CASSPQGGTDTQYF
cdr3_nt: TGTGCCAGCTCACCTCAGGGGGGCACAGATACGCAGTATTTT

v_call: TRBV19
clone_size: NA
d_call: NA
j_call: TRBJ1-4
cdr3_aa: CASSQGIDEKLFF
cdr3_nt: TGTGCCAGTAGCCAGGGAATAGATGAAAAACTGTTTTTT

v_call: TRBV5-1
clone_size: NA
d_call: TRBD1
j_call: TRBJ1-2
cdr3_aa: CASSLGQGADYGYTF
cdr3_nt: TGCGCCAGCAGCTTGGGGCAGGGGGCAGACTATGGCTACACCTTC

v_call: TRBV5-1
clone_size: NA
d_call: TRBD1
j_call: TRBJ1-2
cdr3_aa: CASSPGTGSYGYTF
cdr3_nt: TGCGCCAGCAGCCCGGGGACAGGGAGCTATGGCTACACCTTC

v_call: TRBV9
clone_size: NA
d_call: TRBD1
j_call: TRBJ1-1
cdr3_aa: CASSSSQGQGNTEAFF
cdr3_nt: TGTGCCAGCAGCTCATCCCAAGGACAGGGAAACACTGAAGCTTTCTTT

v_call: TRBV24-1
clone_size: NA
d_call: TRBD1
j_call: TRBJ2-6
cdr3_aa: CATSEGQVSGANVLTF
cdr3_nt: TGTGCCACCAGCGAAGGACAGGTCTCTGGGGCCAACGTCCTGACTTTC

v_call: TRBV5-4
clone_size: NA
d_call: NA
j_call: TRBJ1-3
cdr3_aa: CASSTPGAVSGNTIYF
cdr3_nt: TGTGCCAGCAGCACCCCGGGGGCCGTGTCTGGAAACACCATATATTTT

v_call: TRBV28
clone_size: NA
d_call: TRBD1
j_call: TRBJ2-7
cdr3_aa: CASSRQGGYEQYF
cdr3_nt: TGTGCCAGCAGCAGACAGGGGGGGTACGAGCAGTACTTC

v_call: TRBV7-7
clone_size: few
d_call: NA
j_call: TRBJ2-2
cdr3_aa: CASGRYTGELFF
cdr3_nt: TGTGCCAGCGGACGCTACACCGGGGAGCTGTTTTTT

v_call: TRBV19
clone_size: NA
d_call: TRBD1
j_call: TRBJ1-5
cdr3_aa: CASRQQGSDVQPQHF
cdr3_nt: TGTGCCAGTCGGCAACAGGGGTCGGACGTTCAGCCCCAGCATTTT

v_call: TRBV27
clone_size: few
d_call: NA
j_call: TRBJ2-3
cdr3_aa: CASSHTPRTAQGLDTQYF
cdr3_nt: TGTGCCAGCAGTCACACACCACGAACAGCACAGGGTCTAGATACGCAGTATTTT

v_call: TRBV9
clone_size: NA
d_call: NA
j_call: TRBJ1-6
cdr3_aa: CASSPLGASPLHF
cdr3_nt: TGTGCCAGCAGCCCCCTCGGAGCTTCACCCCTCCACTTT

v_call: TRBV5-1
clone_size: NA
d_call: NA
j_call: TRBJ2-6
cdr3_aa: CASSLSRSGANVLTF
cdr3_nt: TGCGCCAGCAGCTTGTCCCGCTCTGGGGCCAACGTCCTGACTTTC

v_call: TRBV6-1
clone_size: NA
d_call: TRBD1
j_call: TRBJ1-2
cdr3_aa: CASSEDRVNYGYTF
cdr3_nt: TGTGCCAGCAGTGAGGACAGGGTAAACTATGGCTACACCTTC

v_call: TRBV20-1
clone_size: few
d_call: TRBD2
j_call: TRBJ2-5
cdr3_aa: CSASGNVAGGGETQYF
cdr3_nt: TGCAGTGCTAGTGGAAACGTAGCGGGAGGTGGAGAGACCCAGTACTTC

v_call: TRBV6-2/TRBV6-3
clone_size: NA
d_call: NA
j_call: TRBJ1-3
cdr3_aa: CASSYFGNTIYF
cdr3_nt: TGTGCCAGCAGTTACTTTGGAAACACCATATATTTT

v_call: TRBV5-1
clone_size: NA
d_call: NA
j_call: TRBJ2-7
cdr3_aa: CASSSGQGLYEQYF
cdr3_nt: TGCGCCAGCAGCTCGGGACAAGGGCTCTACGAGCAGTACTTC

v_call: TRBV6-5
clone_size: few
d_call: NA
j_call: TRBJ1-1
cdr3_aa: CATLTTGDTEAFF
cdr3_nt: TGTGCCACCCTTACAACAGGAGACACTGAAGCTTTCTTT

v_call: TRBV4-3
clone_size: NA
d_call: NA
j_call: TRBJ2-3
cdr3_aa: CASSQDTRSTDTQYF
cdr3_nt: TGCGCCAGCAGCCAAGATACTCGCAGCACAGATACGCAGTATTTT

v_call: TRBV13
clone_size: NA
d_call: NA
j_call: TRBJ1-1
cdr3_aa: CASSRRGARTEAFF
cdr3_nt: TGTGCCAGCAGCCGGAGGGGGGCGAGAACTGAAGCTTTCTTT

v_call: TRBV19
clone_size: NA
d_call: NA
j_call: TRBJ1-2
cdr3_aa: CASSILGGYYGYTF
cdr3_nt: TGTGCCAGTAGTATTTTGGGCGGTTACTATGGCTACACCTTC

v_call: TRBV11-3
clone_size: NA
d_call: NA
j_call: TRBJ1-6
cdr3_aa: CANKQVRGSPLHF
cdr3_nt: TGTGCCAACAAACAGGTAAGGGGGTCACCCCTCCACTTT

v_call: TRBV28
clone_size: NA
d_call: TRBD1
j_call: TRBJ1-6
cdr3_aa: CASSSSMGTGLYSPLHF
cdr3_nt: TGTGCCAGCAGTAGCTCAATGGGGACAGGGTTATATTCACCCCTCCACTTT

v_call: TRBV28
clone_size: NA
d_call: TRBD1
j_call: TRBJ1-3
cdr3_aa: CASSAGQRSGNTIYF
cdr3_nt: TGTGCCAGCAGTGCGGGACAGCGGTCTGGAAACACCATATATTTT

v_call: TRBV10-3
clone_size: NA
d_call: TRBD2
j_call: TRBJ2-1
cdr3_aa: CASRLAGAWNEQFF
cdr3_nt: TGTGCCTCGCGACTAGCGGGAGCGTGGAATGAGCAGTTCTTC

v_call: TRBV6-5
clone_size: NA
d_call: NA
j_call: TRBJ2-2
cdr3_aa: CASSISGELFF
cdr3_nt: TGTGCCAGCAGCATCTCTGGGGAGCTGTTTTTT

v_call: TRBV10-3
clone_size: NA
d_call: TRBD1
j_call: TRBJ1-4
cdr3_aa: CAISESTGQGSEKLFF
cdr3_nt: TGTGCCATCAGTGAGTCGACTGGACAGGGTAGTGAAAAACTGTTTTTT

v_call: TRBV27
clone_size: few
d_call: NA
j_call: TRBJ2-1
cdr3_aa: CASSPMSSGEQFF
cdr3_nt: TGTGCCAGCAGTCCCATGTCCAGCGGTGAGCAGTTCTTC

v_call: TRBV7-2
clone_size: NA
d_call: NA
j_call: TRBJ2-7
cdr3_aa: CASSPRIGGGQSYEQYF
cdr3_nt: TGTGCCAGCAGCCCACGCATTGGGGGGGGGCAATCCTACGAGCAGTACTTC

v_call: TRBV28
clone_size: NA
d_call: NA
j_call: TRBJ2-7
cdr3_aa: CASSFTAPAGEQYF
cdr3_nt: TGTGCCAGCAGTTTTACAGCCCCGGCGGGCGAGCAGTACTTC

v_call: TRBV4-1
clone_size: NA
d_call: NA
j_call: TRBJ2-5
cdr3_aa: CASSQGLLETQYF
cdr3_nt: TGCGCCAGCAGCCAAGGACTTTTGGAGACCCAGTACTTC

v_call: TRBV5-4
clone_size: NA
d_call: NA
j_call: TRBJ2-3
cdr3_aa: CASSLNSGGSYTQYF
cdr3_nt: TGTGCCAGCAGCCTAAATAGTGGGGGGTCCTATACGCAGTATTTT

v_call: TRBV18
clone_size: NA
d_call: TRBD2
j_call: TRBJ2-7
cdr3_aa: CASSPGTTQYEQYF
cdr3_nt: TGTGCCAGCTCACCAGGGACTACCCAATACGAGCAGTACTTC

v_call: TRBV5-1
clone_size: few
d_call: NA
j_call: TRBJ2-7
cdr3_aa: CASSPGTPGGYEQYF
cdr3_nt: TGCGCCAGCAGCCCAGGGACCCCCGGGGGCTACGAGCAGTACTTC

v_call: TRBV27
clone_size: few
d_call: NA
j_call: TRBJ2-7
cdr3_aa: CASSLYPNVDEQYF
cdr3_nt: TGTGCCAGCAGTTTATATCCCAATGTCGACGAGCAGTACTTC

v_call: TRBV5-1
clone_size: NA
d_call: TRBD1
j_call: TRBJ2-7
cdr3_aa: CASGDRGSYEQYF
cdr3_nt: TGCGCCAGCGGGGACAGGGGCTCCTACGAGCAGTACTTC

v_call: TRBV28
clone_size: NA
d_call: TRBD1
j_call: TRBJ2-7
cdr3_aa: CASSRDRAGEQYF
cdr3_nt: TGTGCCAGCAGCCGGGACAGGGCGGGCGAGCAGTACTTC

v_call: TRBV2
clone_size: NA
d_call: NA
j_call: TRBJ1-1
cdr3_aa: CASRRTEAFF
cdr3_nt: TGTGCCAGCCGGAGGACTGAAGCTTTCTTT

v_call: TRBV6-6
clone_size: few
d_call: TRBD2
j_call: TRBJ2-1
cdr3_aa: CASRSSGGDYNEQFF
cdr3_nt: TGTGCCAGCAGATCCAGCGGGGGGGACTACAATGAGCAGTTCTTC

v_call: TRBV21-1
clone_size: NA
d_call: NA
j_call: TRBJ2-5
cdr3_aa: CASSAGLWLADQETQYF
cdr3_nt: TGTGCCAGCAGCGCCGGTTTGTGGCTAGCGGACCAAGAGACCCAGTACTTC

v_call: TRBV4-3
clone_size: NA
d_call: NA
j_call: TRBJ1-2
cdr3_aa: CASSQESRVGGYTF
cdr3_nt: TGCGCCAGCAGCCAGGAATCCAGGGTAGGCGGCTACACCTTC

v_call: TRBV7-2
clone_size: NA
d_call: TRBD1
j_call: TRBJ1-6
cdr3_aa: CASSLGTGNFSPLHF
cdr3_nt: TGTGCCAGCAGCTTAGGGACAGGGAATTTCTCACCCCTCCACTTT

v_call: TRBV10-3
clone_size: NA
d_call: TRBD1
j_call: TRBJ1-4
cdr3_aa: CAISRGANEKLFF
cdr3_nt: TGTGCCATCTCCAGGGGGGCAAATGAAAAACTGTTTTTT

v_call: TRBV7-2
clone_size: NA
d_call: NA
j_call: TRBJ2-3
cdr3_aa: CASSSGSSTDTQYF
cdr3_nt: TGTGCCAGCAGCTCAGGGTCGAGCACAGATACGCAGTATTTT

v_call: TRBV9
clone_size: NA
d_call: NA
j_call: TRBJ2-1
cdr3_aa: CASSSSSYNEQFF
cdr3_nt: TGTGCCAGCAGCTCGAGCTCCTACAATGAGCAGTTCTTC

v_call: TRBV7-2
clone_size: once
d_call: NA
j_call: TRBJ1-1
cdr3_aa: CASSLGGQTNTEAFF
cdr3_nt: TGTGCCAGCAGCTTAGGGGGGCAAACTAACACTGAAGCTTTCTTT

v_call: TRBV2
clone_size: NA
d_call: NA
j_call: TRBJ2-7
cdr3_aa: CASSAPTSYEQYF
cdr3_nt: TGTGCCAGCAGTGCTCCAACTTCCTACGAGCAGTACTTC

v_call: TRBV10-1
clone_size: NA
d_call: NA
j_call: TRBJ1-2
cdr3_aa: CASSPGRNYGYTF
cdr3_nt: TGCGCCAGCAGTCCGGGACGGAACTATGGCTACACCTTC

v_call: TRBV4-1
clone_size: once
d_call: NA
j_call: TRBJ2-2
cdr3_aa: CASEPSGTKNTGELFF
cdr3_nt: TGCGCCAGCGAACCTTCCGGGACAAAGAACACCGGGGAGCTGTTTTTT

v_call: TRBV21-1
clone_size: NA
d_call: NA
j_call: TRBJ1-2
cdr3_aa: CASCFYTGGADGYTF
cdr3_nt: TGTGCCAGCTGCTTTTACACAGGGGGCGCTGATGGCTACACCTTC

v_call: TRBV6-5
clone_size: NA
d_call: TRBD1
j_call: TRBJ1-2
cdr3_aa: CASSYGEGQGNYGYTF
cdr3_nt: TGTGCCAGCAGTTACGGTGAGGGACAGGGGAACTATGGCTACACCTTC

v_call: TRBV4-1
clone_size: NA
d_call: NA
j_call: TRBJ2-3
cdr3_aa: CASSLGTDTQYF
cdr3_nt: TGCGCCAGCAGCCTAGGCACAGATACGCAGTATTTT

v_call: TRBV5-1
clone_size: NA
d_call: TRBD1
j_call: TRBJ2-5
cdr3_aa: CASSPPTGGRGETQYF
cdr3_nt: TGCGCCAGCAGCCCCCCGACAGGGGGCCGGGGAGAGACCCAGTACTTC

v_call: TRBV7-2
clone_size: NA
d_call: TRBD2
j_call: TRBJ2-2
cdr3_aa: CASSPEGGGLAGELFF
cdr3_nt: TGTGCCAGCAGCCCAGAGGGCGGGGGGCTTGCCGGGGAGCTGTTTTTT

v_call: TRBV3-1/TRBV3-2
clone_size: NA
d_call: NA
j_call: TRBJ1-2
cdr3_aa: CASSQGQYNYGYTF
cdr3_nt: TGTGCCAGCAGCCAAGGGCAGTACAACTATGGCTACACCTTC

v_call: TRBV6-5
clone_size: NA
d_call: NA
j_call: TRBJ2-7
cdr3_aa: CASSYSKDRLSYEQYF
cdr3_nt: TGTGCCAGCAGTTACTCGAAAGACAGGCTGTCCTACGAGCAGTACTTC